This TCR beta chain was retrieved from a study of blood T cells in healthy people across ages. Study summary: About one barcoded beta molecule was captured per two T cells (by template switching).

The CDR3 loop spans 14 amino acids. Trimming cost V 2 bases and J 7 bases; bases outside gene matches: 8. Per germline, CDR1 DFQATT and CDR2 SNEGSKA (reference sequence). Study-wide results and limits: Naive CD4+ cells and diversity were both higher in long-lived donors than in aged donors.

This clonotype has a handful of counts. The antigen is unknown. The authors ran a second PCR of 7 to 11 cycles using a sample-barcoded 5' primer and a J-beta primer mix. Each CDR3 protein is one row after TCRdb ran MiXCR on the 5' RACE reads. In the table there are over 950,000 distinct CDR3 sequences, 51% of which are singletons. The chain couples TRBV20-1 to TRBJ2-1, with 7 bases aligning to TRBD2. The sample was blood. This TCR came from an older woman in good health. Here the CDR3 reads CSARRTRFRNEQFF. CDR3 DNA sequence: TGCAGTGCTAGAAGGACTAGATTTAGGAATGAGCAGTTCTTC.